These T cell receptor beta chains were read from a single sample in a study of T cell changes during pregnancy in multiple sclerosis. Profiling relied on immunoSEQ multiplex PCR, and the TCRdb table lists in-frame clones only, not all of them. The sample has tens of thousands of clones, about 92% seen once. The sample consisted of peripheral blood, taken in the second trimester of pregnancy. The receptor source for this set is a female donor in good health, enrolled as a control in a pregnancy study. CDR3s include the opening cysteine and the closing phenylalanine or tryptophan. The order of the fields is V gene, D gene, clone size, J gene, CDR3 length, CDR3 DNA, CDR3 protein. A D gene is named only where the DNA matches it firmly. Size is omitted from some rows. Given values are once, few, many or a class for expanded clones.

v_call: TRBV5-1
d_call: -
clone_size: few
j_call: TRBJ2-7
cdr3_length: 14
cdr3_nt: TGCGCCAGCAGCTTGACAGACGGAACCTACGAGCAGTACTTC
cdr3_aa: CASSLTDGTYEQYF

v_call: TRBV7-9
d_call: -
clone_size: -
j_call: TRBJ2-7
cdr3_length: 14
cdr3_nt: TGTGCCAGCAGCTTGGGGCAGAACTCCTACGAGCAGTACTTC
cdr3_aa: CASSLGQNSYEQYF

v_call: TRBV6-5
d_call: TRBD1
clone_size: -
j_call: TRBJ2-7
cdr3_length: 14
cdr3_nt: TGTGCCAGCAGTCCGGGACAGGGGAACTACGAGCAGTACTTC
cdr3_aa: CASSPGQGNYEQYF

v_call: TRBV7-9
d_call: TRBD1
clone_size: -
j_call: TRBJ2-1
cdr3_length: 16
cdr3_nt: TGTGCCAGCAGCCCCACCACGGGACAGGGCCCCCATGAGCAGTTCTTC
cdr3_aa: CASSPTTGQGPHEQFF

v_call: TRBV12-5
d_call: TRBD2
clone_size: -
j_call: TRBJ2-1
cdr3_length: 18
cdr3_nt: TGTGCTAGTGGTTTGTCTCACCCTAGCGGGAGCTCCTACAATGAGCAGTTCTTC
cdr3_aa: CASGLSHPSGSSYNEQFF

v_call: TRBV19
d_call: TRBD2
clone_size: -
j_call: TRBJ2-1
cdr3_length: 15
cdr3_nt: TGTGCCAGTAGCGGATTAGCGGGGGGGCCCTATGAGCAGTTCTTC
cdr3_aa: CASSGLAGGPYEQFF

v_call: TRBV2
d_call: TRBD2
clone_size: -
j_call: TRBJ2-2
cdr3_length: 16
cdr3_nt: TGTGCCAGCAGTGAAGCTCCTAGCGGGGGTGGCGGGGAGCTGTTTTTT
cdr3_aa: CASSEAPSGGGGELFF

v_call: TRBV11-3
d_call: -
clone_size: -
j_call: TRBJ2-7
cdr3_length: 13
cdr3_nt: TGTGCCAGCAGCTTAGTTCCGGGTGACGAGCAGTACTTC
cdr3_aa: CASSLVPGDEQYF

v_call: TRBV14
d_call: -
clone_size: -
j_call: TRBJ2-7
cdr3_length: 13
cdr3_nt: TGTGCCAGCAGCCAAGACAGGGTGGGCGAGCAGTACTTC
cdr3_aa: CASSQDRVGEQYF

v_call: TRBV7-9
d_call: TRBD1
clone_size: -
j_call: TRBJ2-1
cdr3_length: 11
cdr3_nt: TGTGCCGTACAGGGGGCAGATGAGCAGTTCTTC
cdr3_aa: CAVQGADEQFF

v_call: TRBV6-6
d_call: -
clone_size: -
j_call: TRBJ1-1
cdr3_length: 12
cdr3_nt: TGTGCCAGCAGTTATCTGGGGGCTGTCGCTTTCTTT
cdr3_aa: CASSYLGAVAFF

v_call: TRBV28
d_call: TRBD2
clone_size: -
j_call: TRBJ2-7
cdr3_length: 15
cdr3_nt: TGTGCCAGCAGTATCCCCCGGGGGGGGGTCTACGAGCAGTACTTC
cdr3_aa: CASSIPRGGVYEQYF

v_call: TRBV6-6
d_call: TRBD1
clone_size: -
j_call: TRBJ2-6
cdr3_length: 13
cdr3_nt: TGTGCCAGCAGCAGGGACAGTGCCGCTGTCCTGACTTTC
cdr3_aa: CASSRDSAAVLTF

v_call: TRBV7-9
d_call: -
clone_size: -
j_call: TRBJ2-3
cdr3_length: 13
cdr3_nt: TGTGCCAGCAGCTGGGGCACCACAGATACGCAGTATTTT
cdr3_aa: CASSWGTTDTQYF